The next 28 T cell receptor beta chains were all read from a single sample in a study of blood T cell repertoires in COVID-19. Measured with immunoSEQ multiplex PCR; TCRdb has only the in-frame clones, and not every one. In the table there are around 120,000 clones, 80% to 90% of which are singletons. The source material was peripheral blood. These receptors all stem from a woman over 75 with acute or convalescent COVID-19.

In DNA, the CDR3 is TGTGCCAGCAGCTTAGGGCTAGCGGGGAACTCCTACGAGCAGTACTTC. Translation gives CASSLGLAGNSYEQYF. The rearrangement uses TRBV7-9 and TRBJ2-7, with 9 positions matching TRBD2. Trimming took 1 base from V and 0 from J; bases not matched to a gene: 4. The CDR3 covers 16 residues. Germline V gene sequence: CDR1 SEHNR, CDR2 FQNEAQ (reference sequence). The variable domain in full, completed from reference TRBV7-9 and TRBJ2-7, reads DTGVSQNPRHKITKRGQNVTFRCDPISEHNRLYWYRQTLGQGPEFLTYFQNEAQLEKSRLLSDRFSAERPKGSFSTLEIQRTEQGDSAMYLCASSLGLAGNSYEQYFGPGTRLTVT.

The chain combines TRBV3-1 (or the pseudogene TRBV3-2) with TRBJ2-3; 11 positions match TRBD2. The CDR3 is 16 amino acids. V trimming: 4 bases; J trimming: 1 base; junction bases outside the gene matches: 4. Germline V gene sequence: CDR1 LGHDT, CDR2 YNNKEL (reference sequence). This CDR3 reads CASSPTSGTRTDTQYF. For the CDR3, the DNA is TGTGCCAGCAGCCCGACTAGCGGGACACGCACAGATACGCAGTATTTT.

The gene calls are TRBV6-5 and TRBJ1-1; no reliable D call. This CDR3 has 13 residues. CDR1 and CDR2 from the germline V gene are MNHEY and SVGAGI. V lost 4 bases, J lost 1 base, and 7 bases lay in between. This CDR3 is CASSFLQNTEAFF. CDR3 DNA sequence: TGTGCCAGCAGTTTCTTACAGAACACTGAAGCTTTCTTT.

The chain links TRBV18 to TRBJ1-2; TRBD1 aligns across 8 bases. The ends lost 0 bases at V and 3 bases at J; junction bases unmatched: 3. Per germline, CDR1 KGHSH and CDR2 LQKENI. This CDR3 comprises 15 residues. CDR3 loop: CASSPPVGQDYGYTF. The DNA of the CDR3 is TGTGCCAGCTCACCACCGGTGGGACAGGACTATGGCTACACCTTC.

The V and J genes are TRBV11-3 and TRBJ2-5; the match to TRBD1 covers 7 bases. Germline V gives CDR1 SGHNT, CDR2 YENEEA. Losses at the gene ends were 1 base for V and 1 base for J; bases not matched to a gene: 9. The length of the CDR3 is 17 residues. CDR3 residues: CASSLGTRGGVQETQYF. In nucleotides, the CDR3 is TGTGCCAGCAGCTTAGGCACCCGAGGGGGCGTCCAAGAGACCCAGTACTTC.

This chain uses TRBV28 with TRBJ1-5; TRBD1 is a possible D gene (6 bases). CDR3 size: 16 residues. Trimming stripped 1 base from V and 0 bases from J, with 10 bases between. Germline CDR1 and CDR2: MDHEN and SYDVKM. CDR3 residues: CASSLFGGASNQPQHF. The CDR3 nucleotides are TGTGCCAGCAGTTTATTCGGGGGGGCTAGCAATCAGCCCCAGCATTTT.

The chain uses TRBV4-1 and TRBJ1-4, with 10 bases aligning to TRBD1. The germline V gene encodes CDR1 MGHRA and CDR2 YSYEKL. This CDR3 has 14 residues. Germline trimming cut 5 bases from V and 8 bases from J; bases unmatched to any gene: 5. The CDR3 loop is CASSSGTGDEKLFF. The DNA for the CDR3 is TGCGCCAGCAGCTCCGGGACAGGGGACGAAAAACTGTTTTTT.

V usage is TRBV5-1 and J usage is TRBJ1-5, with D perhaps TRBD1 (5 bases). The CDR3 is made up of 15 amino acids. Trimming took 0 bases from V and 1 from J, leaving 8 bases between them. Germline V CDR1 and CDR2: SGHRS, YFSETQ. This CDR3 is CASSLGQPSNQPQHF. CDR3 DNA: TGCGCCAGCAGCTTGGGACAGCCCAGCAATCAGCCCCAGCATTTT.

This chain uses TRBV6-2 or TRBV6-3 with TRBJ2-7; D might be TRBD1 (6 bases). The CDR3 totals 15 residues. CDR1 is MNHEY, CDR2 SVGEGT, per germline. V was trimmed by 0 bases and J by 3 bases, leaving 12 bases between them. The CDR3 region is CASSYSTGPYYEQYF. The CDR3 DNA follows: TGTGCCAGCAGTTACTCCACAGGGCCTTACTACGAGCAGTACTTC.

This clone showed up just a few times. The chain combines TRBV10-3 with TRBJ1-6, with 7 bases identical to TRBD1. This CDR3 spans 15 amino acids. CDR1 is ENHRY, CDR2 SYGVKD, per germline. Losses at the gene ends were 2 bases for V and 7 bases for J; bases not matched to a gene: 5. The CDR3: CAISEREGANSPLHF. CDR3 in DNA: TGTGCCATCAGTGAGAGAGAGGGGGCCAATTCACCCCTCCACTTT.

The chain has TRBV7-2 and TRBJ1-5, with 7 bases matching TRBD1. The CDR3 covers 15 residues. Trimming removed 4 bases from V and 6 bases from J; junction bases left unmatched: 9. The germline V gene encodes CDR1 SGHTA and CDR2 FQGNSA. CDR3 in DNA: TGTGCCAGCAGCTCGGGACAGCCTGTCGGTCAGCCCCAGCATTTT. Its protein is CASSSGQPVGQPQHF.

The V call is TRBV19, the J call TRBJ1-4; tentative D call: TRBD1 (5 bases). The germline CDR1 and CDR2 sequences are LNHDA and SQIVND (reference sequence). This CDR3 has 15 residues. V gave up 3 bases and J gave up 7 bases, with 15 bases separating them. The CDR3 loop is CASSIFVSGGEKLFF. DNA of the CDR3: TGTGCCAGTAGTATCTTCGTTTCGGGGGGTGAAAAACTGTTTTTT. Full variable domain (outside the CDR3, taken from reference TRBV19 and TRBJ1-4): DGGITQSPKYLFRKEGQNVTLSCEQNLNHDAMYWYRQDPGQGLRLIYYSQIVNDFQKGDIAEGYSVSREKKESFPLTVTSAQKNPTAFYLCASSIFVSGGEKLFFGSGTQLSVL.

Written as DNA, the CDR3 is TGCGCCAGCAGAAGGACAACGAACACTGAAGCTTTCTTT. This translates into CASRRTTNTEAFF. The V and J genes are TRBV10-1 and TRBJ1-1; TRBD1 might be the D (5 bases). Germline V CDR1 and CDR2: WNHNN, SYGVQD (reference sequence). CDR3 length equals 13 residues. Trimming shortened V by 6 bases and J by 1 base, and 9 bases separated the two germline ends.

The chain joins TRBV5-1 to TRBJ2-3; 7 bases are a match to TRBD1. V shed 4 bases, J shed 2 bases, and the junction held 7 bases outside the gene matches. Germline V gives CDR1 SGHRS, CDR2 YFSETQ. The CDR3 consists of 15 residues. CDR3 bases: TGCGCCAGCAGCACGGGGACAGCCCCCACAGATACGCAGTATTTT. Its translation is CASSTGTAPTDTQYF. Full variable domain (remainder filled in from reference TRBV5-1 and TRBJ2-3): KAGVTQTPRYLIKTRGQQVTLSCSPISGHRSVSWYQQTPGQGLQFLFEYFSETQRNKGNFPGRFSGRQFSNSRSEMNVSTLELGDSALYLCASSTGTAPTDTQYFGPGTRLTVL.

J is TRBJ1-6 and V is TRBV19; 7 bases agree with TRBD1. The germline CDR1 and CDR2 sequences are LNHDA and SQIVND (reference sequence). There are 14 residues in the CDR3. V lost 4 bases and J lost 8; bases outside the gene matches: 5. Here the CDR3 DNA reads TGTGCCAGTAGTAGAGGGACAGAATATTCACCCCTCCACTTT. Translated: CASSRGTEYSPLHF.

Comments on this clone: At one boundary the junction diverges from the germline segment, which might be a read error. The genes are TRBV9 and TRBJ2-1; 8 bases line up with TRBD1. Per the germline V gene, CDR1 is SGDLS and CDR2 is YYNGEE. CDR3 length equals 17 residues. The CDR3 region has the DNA TGTGCCAGCAGCGGCTCCCCCGGGGCAGGGGGCGAAGGCGAGAGGGTCTTC. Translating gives CASSGSPGAGGEGERVF.

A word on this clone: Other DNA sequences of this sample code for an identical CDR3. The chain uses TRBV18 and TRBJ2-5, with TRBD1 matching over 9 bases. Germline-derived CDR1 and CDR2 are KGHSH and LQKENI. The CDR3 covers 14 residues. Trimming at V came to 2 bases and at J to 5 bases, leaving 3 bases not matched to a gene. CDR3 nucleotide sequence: TGTGCCAGCTCACCATACAGGGGGCAGGAGACCCAGTACTTC. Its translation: CASSPYRGQETQYF.

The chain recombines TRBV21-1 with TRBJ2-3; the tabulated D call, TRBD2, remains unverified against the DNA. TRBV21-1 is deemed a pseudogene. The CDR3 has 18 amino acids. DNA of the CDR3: TGTGCCAGCAGCGAGACGGGGGCGGGGGCGGAGGGCACAGATACGCAGTATTTT. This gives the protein CASSETGAGAEGTDTQYF.

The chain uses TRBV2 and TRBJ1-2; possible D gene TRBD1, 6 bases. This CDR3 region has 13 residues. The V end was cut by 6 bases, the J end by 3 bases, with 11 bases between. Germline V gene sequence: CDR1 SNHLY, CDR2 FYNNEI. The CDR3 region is CASSPDSDYGYTF. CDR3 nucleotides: TGTGCCAGCAGCCCGGACAGTGACTATGGCTACACCTTC.

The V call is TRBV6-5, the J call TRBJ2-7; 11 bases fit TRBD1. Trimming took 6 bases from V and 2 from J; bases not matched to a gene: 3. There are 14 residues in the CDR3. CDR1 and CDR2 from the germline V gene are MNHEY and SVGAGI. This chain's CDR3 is CASSTDRGPYEQYF. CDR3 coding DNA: TGTGCCAGCAGCACGGACAGGGGGCCCTACGAGCAGTACTTC.

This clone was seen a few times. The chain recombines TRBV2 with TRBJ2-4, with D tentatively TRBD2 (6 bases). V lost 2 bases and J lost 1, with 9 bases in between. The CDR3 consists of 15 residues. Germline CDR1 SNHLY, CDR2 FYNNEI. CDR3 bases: TGTGCCAGCAGTGAATGGGGGGACGCCAAAAACATTCAGTACTTC. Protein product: CASSEWGDAKNIQYF.

In nucleotides, the CDR3 is TGCGCCAGCAGCTTGCGGCTAGCGGGGTTAAACACCGGGGAGCTGTTTTTT. Translating gives CASSLRLAGLNTGELFF. The chain couples TRBV5-1 to TRBJ2-2; TRBD2 agrees at 9 bases. Germline-derived CDR1 and CDR2 are SGHRS and YFSETQ. The CDR3 covers 17 residues. The junction had 6 bases not matched to a gene; V was cut back by 1 base and J by 2 bases.

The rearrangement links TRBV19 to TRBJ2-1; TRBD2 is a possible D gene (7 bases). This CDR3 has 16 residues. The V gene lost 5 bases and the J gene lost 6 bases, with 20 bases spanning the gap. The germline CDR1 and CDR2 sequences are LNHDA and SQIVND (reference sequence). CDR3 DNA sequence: TGTGCCAGTAGTTTGCTAGGGGGGGGGCCCCTCAATGAGCAGTTCTTC. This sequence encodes CASSLLGGGPLNEQFF.

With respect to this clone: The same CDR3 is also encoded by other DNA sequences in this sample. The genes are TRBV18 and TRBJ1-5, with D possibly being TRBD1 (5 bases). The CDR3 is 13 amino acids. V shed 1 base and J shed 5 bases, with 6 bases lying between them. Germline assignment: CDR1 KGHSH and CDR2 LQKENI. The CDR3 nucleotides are TGTGCCAGCTCACCACTCAGGGATCAGCCCCAGCATTTT. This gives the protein CASSPLRDQPQHF. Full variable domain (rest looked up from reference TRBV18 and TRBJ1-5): NAGVMQNPRHLVRRRGQEARLRCSPMKGHSHVYWYRQLPEEGLKFMVYLQKENIIDESGMPKERFSAEFPKEGPSILRIQQVVRGDSAAYFCASSPLRDQPQHFGDGTRLSIL.

This CDR3 is CASPFRSSGANVLTF. As DNA, the CDR3 is TGTGCCAGCCCCTTTCGGAGCTCTGGGGCCAACGTCCTGACTTTC. V is TRBV7-9 and J is TRBJ2-6; D ambiguous. V dropped 8 bases and J dropped 0 bases, with 11 bases sitting between them. CDR1 SEHNR and CDR2 FQNEAQ come from the germline V gene (reference sequence). The CDR3 contains 15 residues.

Here the CDR3 DNA reads TGCGCCAGCAGCCCCGAAACCGGGACAGATTACTATGGCTACACCTTC. This sequence encodes CASSPETGTDYYGYTF. The gene calls are TRBV4-1 and TRBJ1-2; 7 nucleotides align to TRBD1. Germline V gene sequence: CDR1 MGHRA, CDR2 YSYEKL. With 4 bases clipped from V and 3 bases from J, the junction kept 11 bases outside the gene matches. The CDR3 loop spans 16 amino acids.

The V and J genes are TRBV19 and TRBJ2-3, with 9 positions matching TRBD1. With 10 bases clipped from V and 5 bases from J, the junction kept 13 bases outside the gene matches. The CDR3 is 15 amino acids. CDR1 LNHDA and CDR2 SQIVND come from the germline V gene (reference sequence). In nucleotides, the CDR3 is TGTGCCACCCAGCAGACGGGACAGGGACTAGATACGCAGTATTTT. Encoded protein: CATQQTGQGLDTQYF.

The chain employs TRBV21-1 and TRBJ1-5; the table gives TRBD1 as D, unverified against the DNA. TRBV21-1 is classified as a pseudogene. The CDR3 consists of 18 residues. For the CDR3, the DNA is TGTGCCAGCAGCAAAGACTCCGTGAACAGGGCATACAATCAGCCCCAGCATTTT. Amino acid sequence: CASSKDSVNRAYNQPQHF.